Shown below are 15 T cell receptor delta chains from a single sample sequenced in a study of γδ T cells in repeated Plasmodium falciparum infection (dated by TCRdb to the early 2020s). The library was prepared using multiplex PCR. The sample was run on an Illumina MiSeq. The public reads were reprocessed by TCRdb using CATT, and rows of matching DNA were later combined. The sample profile shows tens of thousands of delta-chain clones; over 1.1% of them were found once. Together, the top ten hold 9% of the sample. For bulk TCR repertoire analysis, Vgamma9/Vdelta2+ and Vdelta2-negative gammadelta T cell populations were flow-sorted out of peripheral blood mononuclear cells. Sequenced material: gamma-delta T cells from blood. Receptor source: a pool of human donors (malaria-infected and uninfected, not separated).

As regards this clone: It is likely a read error: a sequence one base away is far more abundant. Other nucleotide sequences in the sample specify the same CDR3. The chain recombines TRDV2 with TRDJ2; a weak D match, TRDD3 (6 bases). Matching the DNA to germline supplied the J gene, which TCRdb does not give. The CDR3 length is 15 residues. V was shortened by 3 bases and J by 0 bases, with 10 bases between the two germline ends. The germline V gene encodes CDR1 GEAIGNYY and CDR2 EKD. The CDR3 protein is CACDWGAPLTAQLFF. In DNA, the CDR3 is TGTGCCTGTGACTGGGGGGCGCCTTTGACAGCACAACTCTTCTTT.

This clone came up a few times. TCRdb pairs this DNA with a much larger clone's protein that differs at residue 16, likely a read error; the protein shown was translated from the DNA. V usage is TRDV1 and J usage is TRDJ1; 9 bases fit TRDD2. The J gene was missing in TCRdb and was found by matching the end of the DNA to germline. With V trimmed by 4 bases and J by 2 bases, 26 bases remained unmatched. Germline V lookup: CDR1 TSWWSYY, CDR2 QGS. The CDR3 consists of 22 residues. CDR3 protein: CALGAQDLPTTLGIGGTDKLIF. In DNA, the CDR3 is TGTGCTCTTGGGGCTCAGGACCTTCCTACCACGTTGGGGATTGGAGGGACCGATAAACTCATCTTT.

In its sample, this clone was seen many times. V is TRDV1 and J is TRDJ1; D is uncertain. V was cut by 3 bases and J by 0 bases, with 23 bases left in between. Germline-derived CDR1 and CDR2 are TSWWSYY and QGS. This CDR3 contains 19 residues. As DNA, the CDR3 is TGTGCTCTTGGGGACAGCTGCCTGCCCCTTTTTGAGGACACCGATAAACTCATCTTT. Translation: CALGDSCLPLFEDTDKLIF.

This clone was observed a handful of times. TCRdb's protein for this DNA is that of a much larger clone and differs from the translation at residue 18, likely a read error; the protein shown is the DNA translation. This chain uses TRDV1 with TRDJ3, with 10 bases aligning to TRDD3. Matching the DNA to germline supplied the J gene, which TCRdb does not give. The CDR3 has 26 amino acids. V gave up 4 bases and J gave up 2 bases; unmatched junction bases: 29. Germline V lookup: CDR1 TSWWSYY, CDR2 QGS. CDR3 residues: CALGGTKVQKGDTLREFPWDTRQMFF. CDR3 bases: TGTGCTCTTGGGGGAACTAAAGTCCAAAAGGGGGATACGCTTAGGGAGTTCCCCTGGGACACCCGACAGATGTTTTTC.

Details on this clone: The protein given by TCRdb reflects a much larger clone and differs at residue 15 from this DNA's translation, likely from a read error; the protein shown is the DNA's translation. No J gene was called, and the V gene is TRDV1; the D call TRDD3 from the table was never checked on the DNA. Germline-derived CDR1 and CDR2 are TSWWSYY and QGS. This CDR3 contains 16 residues. CDR3 DNA: TGTGCTCTTGGGGAACTCCTACTGGGTGCTAGCGATAAACTCACCTTT. This gives the protein CALGELLLGASDKLTF.

A remark on this clone: TCRdb has a much larger clone's protein, which differs at residue 10 from the translation of this DNA, likely because of a read error; what is shown is the protein translated from the DNA. The chain links TRDV1 to TRDJ1; 8 bases line up with TRDD3. Because TCRdb records no J gene, it was assigned here through a match of the DNA to germline. Germline loops: CDR1 TSWWSYY, CDR2 QGS. This CDR3 spans 16 amino acids. CDR3 protein: CAIGGDWGLRTDKLIF. The CDR3 DNA reads TGTGCCATCGGCGGGGACTGGGGGCTCCGCACCGATAAACTCATCTTT.

This clone was observed a handful of times. The protein TCRdb lists belongs to a much larger clone and differs from this DNA's translation at residue 10, which points to a read error; the protein shown is made from the DNA. J is TRDJ1 and V is TRDV1; D might be TRDD2 or TRDD3, each matching 5 bases. The J gene, missing from TCRdb, was assigned here through DNA to germline matching. Germline CDR1 TSWWSYY, CDR2 QGS. V was cut by 7 bases and J by 1 base, with 28 bases left in between. The CDR3 is 19 amino acids. Here the CDR3 reads CALVLFPLARGATTDKLIF. In DNA form, the CDR3 reads TGTGCTCTTGTGCTCTTCCCCCTCGCGAGGGGAGCGACCACCGATAAACTCATCTTT.

This clone occurred a few times. TCRdb records a much larger clone's protein for this DNA, with a difference at residue 5 that likely arises from a read error; the protein given is the translation of the DNA. The chain is built from TRDV1 and TRDJ1; TRDD3 agrees at 10 bases. TCRdb leaves out the J gene; it was filled in here by matching the DNA to germline. The CDR3 runs 21 residues. Per the germline V gene, CDR1 is TSWWSYY and CDR2 is QGS. V gave up 4 bases and J gave up 0 bases; unmatched junction bases: 20. The CDR3 coding sequence is TGTGCTCTTGGGGGACAATCCGGGTACTGGGGGATCTCCTCTGACACCGATAAACTCATCTTT. Protein product: CALGGQSGYWGISSDTDKLIF.

This clone has a handful of counts. A read error is the likely source, as a far larger clone sits one nucleotide away. Different DNA sequences within this sample yield the same CDR3. The V call is TRDV2, the J call TRDJ1, with 8 positions matching TRDD3. The J gene was not available in TCRdb and was assigned here by matching the DNA to germline segments. The CDR3 contains 18 residues. The V gene end was trimmed by 0 bases and the J gene end by 4 bases; junction bases not matched to a gene: 15. Germline values: CDR1 GEAIGNYY, CDR2 EKD. CDR3 residues: CACDTVGPGDRRDDKLIF. As DNA, the CDR3 is TGTGCCTGTGACACCGTGGGCCCGGGGGATAGGAGGGACGATAAACTCATCTTT.

This clone turned up a few times. TCRdb shows a much larger clone's protein in place of this DNA's translation, and the two differ at residue 11, likely through a read error; the protein shown is translated from the DNA. The gene calls are TRDV2 and TRDJ1; 7 nucleotides align to TRDD3. Germline V gene lookup returns CDR1 GEAIGNYY and CDR2 EKD. The CDR3 covers 15 residues. CDR3 region: CACDRVMGDTNKLIF. The CDR3 DNA reads TGTGCCTGTGACCGCGTGATGGGGGACACCAATAAACTCATCTTT.

This clone occurred a few times. Only one base separates this from a far larger clonotype, so it likely reflects a read error. The same CDR3 arises from other DNA sequences in this sample as well. The genes are TRDV1 and TRDJ1; possible D gene TRDD2, 9 bases. CDR1 and CDR2 from the germline V gene are TSWWSYY and QGS. The CDR3 covers 19 residues. V was shortened by 5 bases and J by 11 bases, with 36 bases between the two germline ends. DNA of the CDR3: TGTGCTCTTGGGCCACAGGGAGCCTTCCTACGCTGGGGGACCGAGGGGCTCATCTTT. Protein: CALGPQGAFLRWGTEGLIF.

As for this clone: This DNA translates differently at residue 12 from the TCRdb protein, which is that of a much larger clone; a read error is likely, and the protein shown is the DNA's own translation. CDR3 region: CALGEHKYWGIGTDKLIF. The CDR3 region has the DNA TGTGCTCTTGGGGAACATAAGTACTGGGGGATAGGCACCGATAAACTCATCTTT. The chain recombines TRDV1 with TRDJ1; TRDD3 matches 11 bases. TCRdb lists no J gene, so it was determined here by aligning the DNA to germline. CDR1 and CDR2 (germline): TSWWSYY, QGS. The V segment lost 1 base and the J segment 1 base; nucleotides outside the gene matches: 8. The CDR3 spans 18 residues.

About this clone itself: TCRdb assigns this DNA the protein of a much larger clone, which departs from its translation at residue 16; this likely reflects a read error, and the protein shown comes from translating the DNA. The J gene is TRDJ3, the V gene TRDV2; 8 nucleotides match TRDD3. The CDR3 is 19 amino acids. The germline gives CDR1 GEAIGNYY, CDR2 EKD. The chain's CDR3 is CACDTGGFGSSWDTRLMFF. The CDR3, as DNA: TGTGCCTGTGACACTGGGGGATTCGGGAGCTCCTGGGACACCCGACTGATGTTTTTC.

This clone was observed a handful of times. It is likely a read error: a sequence one base away is far more abundant. This sample also contains other DNA sequences that code for the same CDR3. The gene calls are TRDV2 and TRDJ3; D is possibly TRDD3 (5 bases). TCRdb leaves out the J gene; it was filled in here by matching the DNA to germline. This CDR3 region has 16 residues. The germline V gene encodes CDR1 GEAIGNYY and CDR2 EKD. CDR3 bases: TGCGCCTGTGACACCGGGGACCCCTGGGACACCCGACAGATGTTTTTC. Translated: CACDTGDPWDTRQMFF.

This clone was seen more than once but under ten times. The TCRdb record carries a much larger clone's protein, which differs from this DNA's translation at residue 10; a read error is the likely cause, and the protein listed here is the DNA translation. The rearrangement joins TRDV2 to TRDJ3, with TRDD3 identical over 8 bases. The J gene comes from matching the DNA to germline here; TCRdb lacks it. CDR1 and CDR2 from the germline V gene are GEAIGNYY and EKD. The CDR3 sequence is 21 residues long. Trimming cost V 2 bases and J 3 bases; bases outside gene matches: 17. CDR3 sequence (DNA): TGTGCCTGTGACAAGTTGATGGGGGATGCCAAAACGAACTGGGACACCCGACAGATGTTTTTC. Its protein is CACDKLMGDAKTNWDTRQMFF.